This T cell receptor beta chain originates from a study of cytomegalovirus exposure and HLA in healthy donors. Study results and caveats: Indistinguishable V segments such as TRBV6-2 and TRBV6-3 were excluded. Productive rates of about 87% or about 30% were seen for most TCR beta V segments in an earlier analysis. As a later analysis showed, a missense DCLRE1C variant was linked to trimming of TCR beta V- and J-genes.

As for this clone: The antigen is undetermined.

CDR3 length: 14 amino acids. Deletions cut 3 bases from V and 2 bases from J, with 9 bases between. In germline, CDR1 is LGHNA, CDR2 YSLEER. A multiplex PCR was run with 60 Vbeta primers and 13 Jbeta primers. The table came from immunoSEQ multiplex PCR; TCRdb's copy has only in-frame clones and leaves some out. The table lists roughly 140,000 clones. The specimen was PBMCs. The sequence came from a man between 35 and 55 years old in good health and CMV-seronegative. J is TRBJ2-3 and V is TRBV4-3, with D tentatively TRBD2 (5 bases). The CDR3 region is CASSQAGPTDTQYF. The CDR3 DNA is TGCGCCAGCAGCCAGGCGGGTCCCACAGATACGCAGTATTTT.